These 29 T cell receptor beta chains originate from one sample sequenced in a study of blood T cell repertoires in COVID-19. The method was immunoSEQ multiplex PCR; TCRdb's version includes in-frame clones alone and lacks a portion of them. This sample has tens of thousands of clones, with 65% to 90% found just once. Sequencing input: peripheral blood. The receptors were sampled from a man aged 45 to 65 with active COVID-19.

The J gene is TRBJ2-5, the V gene TRBV19; 7 nucleotides agree with TRBD2. The ends lost 3 bases at V and 3 bases at J; junction bases unmatched: 10. The CDR3 sequence is 16 residues long. In germline, CDR1 is LNHDA, CDR2 SQIVND (reference sequence). CDR3 nucleotides: TGTGCCAGTAGTATCGCTCCGGGACTATTAAAAGAGACCCAGTACTTC. Translating it yields CASSIAPGLLKETQYF.

The rearrangement links TRBV30 to TRBJ1-6; the match to TRBD1 covers 9 bases. Germline V gene sequence: CDR1 GTSNPN, CDR2 SVGIG (reference sequence). J lost 10 bases, V lost 7 bases, and 8 bases had no gene match. The CDR3 is made up of 13 amino acids. The CDR3 region has the DNA TGTGCCTACACAGGGGGCGAAGGGTCACCCCTCCACTTT. Translating it yields CAYTGGEGSPLHF.

The gene calls are TRBV5-1 and TRBJ2-2; 8 bases are a match to TRBD2. Germline assignment: CDR1 SGHRS and CDR2 YFSETQ. CDR3 length equals 16 residues. V lost 0 bases and J lost 7; bases outside the gene matches: 8. Here the CDR3 reads CASSLDLVAGSGELFF. The CDR3 DNA sequence: TGCGCCAGCAGCTTGGATTTGGTAGCGGGAAGCGGGGAGCTGTTTTTT.

The chain couples TRBV5-6 to TRBJ1-4, with TRBD1 matching 8 bases. The CDR3 is 14 residues long. From germline, CDR1 is SGHDT and CDR2 YYEEEE. Trimming at V came to 2 bases and at J to 7 bases, leaving 4 bases not matched to a gene. CDR3 sequence: CASSFGQGGEKLFF. CDR3 nucleotides: TGTGCCAGCAGCTTCGGACAGGGCGGTGAAAAACTGTTTTTT.

The chain combines TRBV7-2 with TRBJ2-7; D call uncertain. Trimming removed 0 bases from V and 1 base from J, with 4 bases in between. CDR1 and CDR2 (germline): SGHTA, FQGNSA. The CDR3 has 13 residues. Written as DNA, the CDR3 is TGTGCCAGCAGCTTAGCGCAGTCCTACGAGCAGTACTTC. Protein: CASSLAQSYEQYF.

J is TRBJ1-5 and V is TRBV18; the match to TRBD1 covers 9 bases. Trimming removed 6 bases from V and 4 bases from J; junction bases left unmatched: 7. Looked up from germline, CDR1 is KGHSH and CDR2 is LQKENI. The CDR3 has 15 amino acids. The CDR3 sequence is CASSHWDRENQPQHF. The CDR3 DNA reads as TGTGCCAGCTCCCATTGGGACAGGGAAAATCAGCCCCAGCATTTT.

This clone was observed a few times. The V gene is TRBV6-6, the J gene TRBJ1-4; D remains unclear. Germline CDR1 and CDR2: MNHNY and SVGAGI (reference sequence). V shed 5 bases and J shed 4 bases, with 20 bases lying between them. This CDR3 is 17 amino acids long. As DNA, the CDR3 is TGTGCCAGCAGTCCCATGGGCTTCATGAAAGATAATGAAAAACTGTTTTTT. This encodes CASSPMGFMKDNEKLFF.

This rearrangement joins TRBV5-1 to TRBJ2-1; TRBD2 aligns across 7 bases. V was pared by 2 bases and J by 9 bases, with 11 bases of the junction left unmatched. CDR1 is SGHRS, CDR2 YFSETQ, per germline. This CDR3 contains 15 residues. Here the CDR3 reads CASSFGAGEGGEQFF. DNA of the CDR3: TGCGCCAGCAGCTTCGGGGCGGGAGAAGGCGGTGAGCAGTTCTTC.

The chain employs TRBV14 and TRBJ1-2, with a tentative D call TRBD1 (6 bases). V was clipped by 4 bases and J by 6 bases, with 15 bases between them. CDR3 length equals 14 residues. Germline CDR1 and CDR2: SGHDN and FVKESK. CDR3 protein: CASSLQGRGHGYTF. Here the CDR3 DNA reads TGTGCCAGCAGCCTCCAGGGCAGGGGCCATGGCTACACCTTC.

The chain is built from TRBV9 and TRBJ2-3; TRBD1 might be the D (6 bases). CDR3 length: 14 amino acids. Germline CDR1 SGDLS, CDR2 YYNGEE. V gave up 4 bases and J gave up 5 bases, with 14 bases separating them. In DNA, the CDR3 is TGTGCCAGCAGCTCCAGCTTACAGGGAGATACGCAGTATTTT. This sequence encodes CASSSSLQGDTQYF.

This clone turned up a few times. The chain combines TRBV6-5 with TRBJ1-1, with D uncertain. Deletions cut 5 bases from V and 2 bases from J, with 12 bases between. This CDR3 contains 14 residues. Germline V gene sequence: CDR1 MNHEY, CDR2 SVGAGI. This chain's CDR3 is CASSTSRGNTEAFF. Written as DNA, the CDR3 is TGTGCCAGCAGTACCTCGAGAGGCAACACTGAAGCTTTCTTT.

This clone was observed a handful of times. The chain has TRBV7-2 and TRBJ1-4, with D possibly being TRBD1 (5 bases). Germline CDR1 and CDR2: SGHTA and FQGNSA. The CDR3 covers 15 residues. Trimming removed 6 bases at V and 5 bases at J, with 16 bases between. CDR3 in DNA: TGTGCCAGCAGTTACGGGGGGTGGGAGAATGAAAAACTGTTTTTT. Protein: CASSYGGWENEKLFF.

The rearrangement links TRBV2 to TRBJ2-7; D gene ambiguous. V was trimmed by 0 bases and J by 0 bases, leaving 6 bases between them. The germline V gene encodes CDR1 SNHLY and CDR2 FYNNEI. The CDR3 covers 14 residues. This CDR3 is CASSEAVSSYEQYF. The CDR3 coding sequence is TGTGCCAGCAGTGAAGCAGTCAGCTCCTACGAGCAGTACTTC.

This clone appeared a few times. The rearrangement links TRBV7-9 to TRBJ2-1, with TRBD1 identical over 7 bases. The CDR3 length is 14 residues. Germline V gene sequence: CDR1 SEHNR, CDR2 FQNEAQ (reference sequence). The junction had 14 bases not matched to a gene; V was cut back by 10 bases and J by 8 bases. CDR3 sequence (DNA): TGTGCCACCTCCCAGGGACAGTTTGGCGATGAGCAGTTCTTC. This codes for CATSQGQFGDEQFF.

This clone was picked up a small number of times. V gene TRBV3-1 (or the pseudogene TRBV3-2) combines with J gene TRBJ2-4; maybe TRBD2 (7 bases). Trimming removed 0 bases at V and 5 bases at J, with 11 bases between. Germline CDR1 and CDR2: LGHDT and YNNKEL (reference sequence). The CDR3 has 15 residues. The CDR3 protein is CASSQDSGGQNIQYF. CDR3 in DNA: TGTGCCAGCAGCCAAGATTCGGGGGGCCAAAACATTCAGTACTTC.

The gene calls are TRBV28 and TRBJ1-1; 9 bases are a match to TRBD1. From germline, CDR1 is MDHEN and CDR2 SYDVKM. This CDR3 has 15 amino acids. With 6 bases clipped from V and 1 base from J, the junction kept 6 bases outside the gene matches. CDR3 DNA sequence: TGTGCCAGCAGCCCTAGGACAGGGGCGAACACTGAAGCTTTCTTT. Amino acid sequence: CASSPRTGANTEAFF.

This chain connects TRBV27 to TRBJ2-3, with 12 bases aligning to TRBD2. Per germline, CDR1 MNHEY and CDR2 SMNVEV (reference sequence). V was clipped by 4 bases and J by 5 bases; unmatched bases: 1. The CDR3 is made up of 14 amino acids. The CDR3 coding sequence is TGTGCCAGCAGTTCGGGACTAGCGGGAGATACGCAGTATTTT. Translating it yields CASSSGLAGDTQYF.

The chain combines TRBV11-2 with TRBJ2-5; D call uncertain. Looked up from germline, CDR1 is SGHAT and CDR2 is FQNNGV. Trimming pared 0 bases from V and 2 bases from J, leaving 10 bases between. This CDR3 has 15 amino acids. The CDR3, as DNA: TGTGCCAGCAGCTTAGATCCCGACGGGCAAGAGACCCAGTACTTC. Translated: CASSLDPDGQETQYF.

The rearrangement uses TRBV19 and TRBJ2-3; 11 nucleotides align to TRBD2. The CDR3 totals 17 residues. V lost 9 bases, J lost 0 bases, and 11 bases stayed unmatched. Looked up from germline, CDR1 is LNHDA and CDR2 is SQIVND (reference sequence). The CDR3 DNA reads as TGTGCCAGCAGGGGTCTCGGGACTAGCGGAAGCACAGATACGCAGTATTTT. Protein sequence: CASRGLGTSGSTDTQYF.

The CDR3 reads CASSSGVRVHEQYF. In DNA, the CDR3 is TGTGCCAGCAGCTCCGGGGTGAGGGTCCACGAGCAGTACTTC. V usage is TRBV5-4 and J usage is TRBJ2-7, with a possible D match to TRBD2 (5 bases). Germline lookup yields CDR1 SGHNT and CDR2 YYREEE (reference sequence). The CDR3 is made up of 14 amino acids. V lost 3 bases and J lost 5, with 15 bases in between.

The chain links TRBV30 to TRBJ2-7, with 7 bases aligning to TRBD1. The CDR3 covers 14 residues. V shed 6 bases, J shed 4 bases, and the junction held 12 bases outside the gene matches. Germline assignment: CDR1 GTSNPN and CDR2 SVGIG (reference sequence). CDR3 DNA: TGTGCCTGCCCATCCGGGACAGTATTATACGAGCAGTACTTC. Translation gives CACPSGTVLYEQYF.

The chain has TRBV5-6 and TRBJ2-5; 7 bases align to TRBD1. The CDR3 has 15 residues. Trimming took 6 bases from V and 5 from J; bases not matched to a gene: 13. Germline lookup yields CDR1 SGHDT and CDR2 YYEEEE. The CDR3 loop reads CASTQRGPRGETQYF. In DNA, the CDR3 is TGTGCCAGCACCCAGAGGGGGCCAAGGGGGGAGACCCAGTACTTC.

This clone occurred a few times. The chain is built from TRBV19 and TRBJ2-1; 9 positions match TRBD2. Trimming removed 6 bases from V and 5 bases from J; junction bases left unmatched: 11. Germline V gene data show CDR1 as LNHDA and CDR2 as SQIVND (reference sequence). The CDR3 loop spans 16 amino acids. As DNA, the CDR3 is TGTGCCAGTAGGTTAGCGGGAGTTACCCTAAACAATGAGCAGTTCTTC. As protein: CASRLAGVTLNNEQFF.

The chain has TRBV5-1 and TRBJ1-1; D may be TRBD1 (6 bases). Germline loops: CDR1 SGHRS, CDR2 YFSETQ. Trimming took off 0 bases at V and 4 bases at J, with 19 bases between the two ends. The CDR3 contains 17 residues. The CDR3 nucleotides read TGCGCCAGCAGCTTGGCCGCGGCAGGGTTAGGGGGCACTGAAGCTTTCTTT. Residues: CASSLAAAGLGGTEAFF.

This clone was detected only a few times. The chain employs TRBV19 and TRBJ2-2, with TRBD1 matching over 9 bases. J lost 3 bases, V lost 5 bases, and 7 bases had no gene match. The CDR3 spans 16 residues. Germline CDR1 LNHDA, CDR2 SQIVND (reference sequence). The CDR3 here is CASSSRQGDHTGELFF. The DNA of the CDR3 is TGTGCCAGTAGTTCCCGACAGGGGGACCACACCGGGGAGCTGTTTTTT.

The chain couples TRBV19 to TRBJ1-5; 7 positions agree with TRBD1. V lost 1 base, J lost 6 bases, and 6 bases stayed unmatched. Germline CDR1 LNHDA, CDR2 SQIVND (reference sequence). The CDR3 covers 15 residues. As DNA, the CDR3 is TGTGCCAGTAGTATAGGACAGGGCAGGGTTCAGCCCCAGCATTTT. This codes for CASSIGQGRVQPQHF.

The genes are TRBV18 and TRBJ1-4; the match to TRBD1 covers 7 bases. The trim removed 3 bases at V and 11 bases at J, leaving 12 bases unmatched. CDR1 is KGHSH, CDR2 LQKENI, per germline. The CDR3 runs 15 residues. The CDR3 loop is CASSPPQGGVGKLFF. The CDR3 DNA follows: TGTGCCAGCTCACCCCCCCAGGGGGGAGTGGGGAAACTGTTTTTT.

This chain connects TRBV12-3 or TRBV12-4 to TRBJ2-5, with 7 bases lining up with TRBD1. The CDR3 runs 12 residues. V shed 6 bases and J 6 bases; nucleotides not matched to a gene: 4. CDR3 protein: CASSRDSQTQYF. CDR3 DNA: TGTGCCAGCAGCCGGGACAGTCAGACCCAGTACTTC.

The rearrangement joins TRBV18 to TRBJ1-2; possible D gene TRBD1, 5 bases. Germline CDR1 KGHSH, CDR2 LQKENI. Trimming stripped 4 bases from V and 5 bases from J, with 11 bases between. This CDR3 spans 13 amino acids. The CDR3 bases are TGTGCCAGCTCACTTCAGGGTGGATATGGCTACACCTTC. It yields the protein CASSLQGGYGYTF.